This T cell receptor (beta chain) was recorded in a study of radiotherapy plus CTLA-4 blockade in lung cancer. Data came from immunoSEQ multiplex PCR; TCRdb stores just in-frame clones and leaves some out. The table shows 95,000 to 150,000 clones, with around 90% occurring only once. Germline V CDR1 and CDR2: SGHRS, YFSETQ. V was trimmed by 4 bases and J by 0 bases, leaving 11 bases between them. The CDR3 runs 14 residues. The V gene is TRBV5-1, the J gene TRBJ2-7, with unresolved D. The TCR originated in a human donor with non-small cell lung cancer that progressed on radiotherapy plus ipilimumab. The starting material was peripheral blood, obtained from a patient treated with radiotherapy plus ipilimumab. The CDR3 reads CASSANPASYEQYF. CDR3 in DNA: TGCGCCAGCAGCGCAAATCCCGCCTCCTACGAGCAGTACTTC.